A selection of T cell receptor beta chains follows, all from one sample in a study of cytomegalovirus exposure and HLA in healthy donors. Profiled with immunoSEQ multiplex PCR; TCRdb holds only in-frame clones, not every one. The repertoire has 110,000 or so clones, around 73% of them found once; the top ten carry 5.4%. Sequenced: PBMCs. Receptor source: a woman in her twenties or thirties in good health and CMV-seropositive. Each CDR3 is given with its conserved first and last residue. Fields, in order: J gene, V gene, clone size, D gene, CDR3 protein, CDR3 DNA. D genes are given only for firm matches. A row's size may be missing; if present it is once, few, many or a size class.

>TRBJ1-2|TRBV4-2|NA|TRBD1
CASRRTGRSYGYTF
TGTGCCAGCCGCCGGACAGGCCGCTCCTATGGCTACACCTTC
>TRBJ2-3|TRBV5-1|NA|TRBD1
CASSIGQGGTDTQYF
TGCGCCAGCAGCATCGGACAGGGCGGCACAGATACGCAGTATTTT
>TRBJ1-4|TRBV18|NA|TRBD1
CASSPGQGAMESEKLFF
TGTGCCAGCTCACCCGGACAGGGGGCGATGGAAAGTGAAAAACTGTTTTTT
>TRBJ1-1|TRBV7-7|NA|NA
CASSFLLQSTNTEAFF
TGTGCTAGCAGCTTTCTCCTACAGTCAACTAACACTGAAGCTTTCTTT
>TRBJ1-4|TRBV27|NA|TRBD1
CASSPQGAGIEKLFF
TGTGCCAGCAGTCCTCAGGGGGCTGGAATTGAAAAACTGTTTTTT
>TRBJ1-1|TRBV12-5|NA|NA
CASALEAETEAFF
TGTGCTAGTGCCTTGGAGGCGGAGACTGAAGCTTTCTTT
>TRBJ2-1|TRBV14|NA|TRBD2
CATPTGTTDEQFF
TGTGCCACCCCCACCGGGACTACGGACGAGCAGTTCTTC
>TRBJ1-3|TRBV29-1|few|NA
CSVGGGNSGNTIYF
TGCAGCGTTGGGGGCGGCAACTCTGGAAACACCATATATTTT
>TRBJ2-5|TRBV29-1|NA|NA
CSVGPILRSDTQYF
TGCAGCGTTGGCCCCATTCTCAGGTCTGACACCCAGTACTTC
>TRBJ1-2|TRBV28|NA|NA
CASGTRGGYTF
TGTGCCAGCGGAACACGCGGTGGCTACACCTTC
>TRBJ1-2|TRBV11-3|NA|NA
CASSQEGANYGYTF
TGTGCCAGCAGTCAAGAGGGGGCTAACTATGGCTACACCTTC
>TRBJ2-7|TRBV6-5|NA|TRBD1
CASSPYWTGYYEQYF
TGTGCCAGCAGCCCTTATTGGACAGGGTATTACGAGCAGTACTTC
>TRBJ2-1|TRBV7-8|NA|TRBD2
CASSSPSGASGRSYNEQFF
TGTGCCAGCAGCTCCCCCTCCGGGGCTAGCGGGAGGTCCTACAATGAGCAGTTCTTC
>TRBJ1-2|TRBV6-1|NA|TRBD1
CASSKGTGIPNYGYTF
TGTGCCAGCAGTAAAGGGACAGGGATCCCGAACTATGGCTACACCTTC
>TRBJ2-7|TRBV27|NA|NA
CASSYNNNYEQYF
TGTGCCAGCAGTTACAACAACAACTACGAGCAGTACTTC
>TRBJ2-7|TRBV7-6|NA|NA
CASSLAWTVLPYEQYF
TGTGCCAGCAGCTTAGCGTGGACAGTCCTTCCCTACGAGCAGTACTTC
>TRBJ1-4|TRBV11-3|NA|TRBD1
CASSLDRAGEKLFF
TGTGCCAGCAGCTTGGACAGGGCCGGTGAAAAACTGTTTTTT
>TRBJ2-5|TRBV5-1|NA|NA
CASSFFGGGLEETQYF
TGCGCCAGCAGCTTCTTTGGGGGAGGCCTGGAAGAGACCCAGTACTTC
>TRBJ1-3|TRBV18|NA|NA
CASSPSDSNTIYF
TGTGCCAGCTCACCGTCCGACAGTAACACCATATATTTT
>TRBJ1-2|TRBV6-1|NA|TRBD1
CASSPGQGHNYGYTF
TGTGCCAGCAGTCCGGGACAGGGTCATAACTATGGCTACACCTTC
>TRBJ1-2|TRBV30|once|NA
CAWSPTANYGYTF
TGTGCCTGGAGTCCGACAGCGAACTATGGCTACACCTTC
>TRBJ1-2|TRBV19|few|NA
CASSQQSYGYTF
TGTGCCAGTAGCCAACAGAGCTATGGCTACACCTTC
>TRBJ2-6|TRBV18|NA|TRBD1
CASSQDRVEANVLTF
TGTGCCAGCTCACAAGACAGGGTTGAGGCCAACGTCCTGACTTTC
>TRBJ1-5|TRBV15|NA|NA
CATSRSTDNQPQHF
TGTGCCACCAGCAGATCGACAGATAATCAGCCCCAGCATTTT
>TRBJ2-7|TRBV5-6|NA|NA
CASGYNSYEQYF
TGTGCCAGCGGCTACAACAGCTACGAGCAGTACTTC
>TRBJ2-3|TRBV18|NA|TRBD2
CASSTTSASSTDTQYF
TGTGCCAGCTCGACGACTAGCGCTTCTAGCACAGATACGCAGTATTTT
>TRBJ1-1|TRBV6-1|NA|TRBD1
CASSPGQTNTEAFF
TGTGCCAGCAGCCCGGGACAGACGAACACTGAAGCTTTCTTT
>TRBJ2-7|TRBV6-1|NA|NA
CASSEAVGRGTYEQYF
TGTGCCAGCAGTGAAGCAGTCGGGAGAGGTACCTACGAGCAGTACTTC
>TRBJ2-7|TRBV29-1|NA|TRBD2
CSVARTSGYEQYF
TGCAGCGTTGCCAGGACTAGCGGCTACGAGCAGTACTTC
>TRBJ1-4|TRBV5-5|few|NA
CASSLDGGTNEKLFF
TGTGCCAGCAGCTTGGACGGGGGAACGAATGAAAAACTGTTTTTT
>TRBJ1-1|TRBV18|NA|TRBD1
CASSGTANTEAFF
TGTGCCAGCTCCGGGACAGCGAACACTGAAGCTTTCTTT
>TRBJ1-1|TRBV2|few|NA
CASSDSPGGGAFF
TGTGCCAGCAGTGATTCACCCGGCGGGGGAGCTTTCTTT